The 10 T cell receptor beta chains below come from one sample, sequenced in a study of blood T cells in healthy people across ages. PCR was performed a second time for about 7 to 11 cycles using a sample-barcoded 5' primer and a J-beta primer mix. TCRdb re-called the 5' RACE reads with MiXCR, one entry per CDR3 protein. The sample includes 910,000 or so distinct CDR3 sequences, roughly half of them seen just once. Sequenced: blood. The source is a woman aged 55-70 years in good health.

With regard to this clonotype: A much larger clone differs by one base, so this may be a read error. The rearrangement links TRBV7-9 to TRBJ2-3, with 7 bases matching TRBD2. Germline trimming cut 3 bases from V and 5 bases from J; bases unmatched to any gene: 14. This CDR3 has 17 amino acids. From germline, CDR1 is SEHNR and CDR2 FQNEAQ (reference sequence). The CDR3 region has the DNA TGTGCCAGCAGCTTCGGGTCTGCGGGAGAGCCTAGAGATACGCAGTATTTT. Amino acids: CASSFGSAGEPRDTQYF. The full variable domain, completed using reference TRBV7-9 and TRBJ2-3, is DTGVSQNPRHKITKRGQNVTFRCDPISEHNRLYWYRQTLGQGPEFLTYFQNEAQLEKSRLLSDRFSAERPKGSFSTLEIQRTEQGDSAMYLCASSFGSAGEPRDTQYFGPGTRLTVL.

The chain employs TRBV25-1 and TRBJ1-2; possible D gene TRBD1, 5 bases. This CDR3 comprises 13 residues. Deletions cut 6 bases from V and 5 bases from J, with 13 bases between. Germline V gene data show CDR1 as MGHDK and CDR2 as SYGVNS. The chain's CDR3 is CASSPDRLYGYTF. In nucleotides, the CDR3 is TGTGCCAGCAGCCCCGACAGACTGTATGGCTACACCTTC.

This clonotype was seen a few times. The chain carries TRBV7-9 and TRBJ2-3, with D tentatively TRBD1 (5 bases). The germline CDR1 and CDR2 sequences are SEHNR and FQNEAQ (reference sequence). The CDR3 covers 15 residues. Trimming removed 7 bases at V and 2 bases at J, with 16 bases between. The CDR3 is CASTNRRGLTDTQYF. In nucleotides, the CDR3 is TGTGCCAGCACGAACCGTAGGGGCCTCACAGATACGCAGTATTTT.

The rearrangement uses TRBV29-1 and TRBJ2-3; either TRBD1 or TRBD2 may supply D (5 bases each). The CDR3 runs 12 residues. CDR1 is SQVTM, CDR2 ANQGSEA, per germline. Trimming left V 7 bases short and J 2 bases short, with 10 bases between. CDR3 DNA: TGCAGCGCGGGGCTGAACACAGATACGCAGTATTTT. Its translation: CSAGLNTDTQYF.

Turning to this clonotype: One junction end disagrees with the germline gene, perhaps due to a read error. The rearrangement links TRBV20-1 to TRBJ2-1; 11 positions agree with TRBD2. Germline CDR1 is DFQATT and CDR2 is SNEGSKA (reference sequence). The CDR3 has 19 residues. In DNA form, the CDR3 reads TGCGGGGCTAGATCATTGACTAGCGGGATCCCCGGGTCACACAACGAGCAGTTCTTC. This gives the protein CGARSLTSGIPGSHNEQFF.

This clonotype showed up just a few times. The rearrangement joins TRBV7-3 to TRBJ2-7, with D possibly matching TRBD2 (5 bases). The V and J ends lost 5 bases and 7 bases respectively, with 18 bases between them. The germline V gene encodes CDR1 SGHTA and CDR2 FQGTGA. There are 14 residues in the CDR3. For the CDR3, the DNA is TGTGCCAGCAGCCCGGGATTTAACGACGATGAGCAGTACTTC. Protein product: CASSPGFNDDEQYF.

The J gene is TRBJ2-3, the V gene TRBV11-3, with 7 bases matching TRBD2. The CDR3 sequence is 16 residues long. With 0 bases clipped from V and 5 bases from J, the junction kept 8 bases outside the gene matches. CDR1 SGHNT and CDR2 YENEEA come from the germline V gene. The CDR3 is CASSLDGGLEIDTQYF. CDR3 DNA: TGTGCCAGCAGCTTAGATGGTGGACTAGAAATAGATACGCAGTATTTT.

The chain joins TRBV6-6 to TRBJ2-5, with 8 bases identical to TRBD1. V was pared by 4 bases and J by 11 bases, with 18 bases of the junction left unmatched. Germline CDR1 reads MNHNY; CDR2 reads SVGAGI (reference sequence). The CDR3 is 16 residues long. CDR3 DNA sequence: TGTGCCAGCAGTTCGCGACAGGGGAGGCTGTTTAATGAGCAGTACTTC. Its protein is CASSSRQGRLFNEQYF.

The CDR3 region is CSVEGDMGTDTQYF. The CDR3 DNA reads TGCAGCGTTGAGGGGGACATGGGCACAGATACGCAGTATTTT. This chain uses TRBV29-1 with TRBJ2-3; TRBD1 might be the D (6 bases). With 3 bases removed from V and 1 base from J, the gap between germline ends came to 11 bases. Per germline, CDR1 SQVTM and CDR2 ANQGSEA. The CDR3 spans 14 residues.

The chain carries TRBV7-9 and TRBJ1-5; D perhaps matches TRBD1 (5 bases). The CDR3 is 13 residues long. Trimming cost V 4 bases and J 11 bases, with 15 bases left between them. In germline, CDR1 is SEHNR, CDR2 FQNEAQ (reference sequence). The DNA of the CDR3 is TGTGCCAGCAGCTCCCCAGGGTCGCCATCCCAGCATTTT. Translating it yields CASSSPGSPSQHF. The full variable domain, completed using reference TRBV7-9 and TRBJ1-5, is DTGVSQNPRHKITKRGQNVTFRCDPISEHNRLYWYRQTLGQGPEFLTYFQNEAQLEKSRLLSDRFSAERPKGSFSTLEIQRTEQGDSAMYLCASSSPGSPSQHFGDGTRLSIL.